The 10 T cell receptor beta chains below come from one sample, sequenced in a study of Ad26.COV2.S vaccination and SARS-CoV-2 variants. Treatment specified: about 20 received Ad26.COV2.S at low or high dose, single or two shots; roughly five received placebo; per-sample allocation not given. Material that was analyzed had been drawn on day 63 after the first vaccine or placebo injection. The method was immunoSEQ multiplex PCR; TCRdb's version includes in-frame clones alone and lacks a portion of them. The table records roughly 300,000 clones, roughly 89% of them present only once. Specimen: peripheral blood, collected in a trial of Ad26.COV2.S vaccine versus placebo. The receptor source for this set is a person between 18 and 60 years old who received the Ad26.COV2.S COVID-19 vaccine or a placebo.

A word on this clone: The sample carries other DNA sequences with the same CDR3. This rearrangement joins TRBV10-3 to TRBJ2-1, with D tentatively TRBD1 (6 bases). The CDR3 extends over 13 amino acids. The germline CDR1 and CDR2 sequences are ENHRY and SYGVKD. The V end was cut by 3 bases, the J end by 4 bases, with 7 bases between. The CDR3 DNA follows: TGTGCCATCAGTGAACAGGGTTACAATGAGCAGTTCTTC. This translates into CAISEQGYNEQFF.

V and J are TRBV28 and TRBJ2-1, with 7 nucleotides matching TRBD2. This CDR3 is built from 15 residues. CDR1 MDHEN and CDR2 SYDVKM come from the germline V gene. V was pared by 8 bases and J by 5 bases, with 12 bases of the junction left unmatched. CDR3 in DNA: TGTGCCAGCGGGTTTGGGGGGGGGACCCACAATGAGCAGTTCTTC. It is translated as CASGFGGGTHNEQFF. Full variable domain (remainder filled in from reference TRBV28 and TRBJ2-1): DVKVTQSSRYLVKRTGEKVFLECVQDMDHENMFWYRQDPGLGLRLIYFSYDVKMKEKGDIPEGYSVSREKKERFSLILESASTNQTSMYLCASGFGGGTHNEQFFGPGTRLTVL.

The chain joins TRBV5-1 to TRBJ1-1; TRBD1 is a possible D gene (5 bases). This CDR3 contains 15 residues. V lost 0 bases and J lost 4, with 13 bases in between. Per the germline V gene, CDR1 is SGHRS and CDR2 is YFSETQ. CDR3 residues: CASSLGAIGGTEAFF. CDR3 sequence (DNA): TGCGCCAGCAGCTTGGGGGCCATCGGGGGCACTGAAGCTTTCTTT.

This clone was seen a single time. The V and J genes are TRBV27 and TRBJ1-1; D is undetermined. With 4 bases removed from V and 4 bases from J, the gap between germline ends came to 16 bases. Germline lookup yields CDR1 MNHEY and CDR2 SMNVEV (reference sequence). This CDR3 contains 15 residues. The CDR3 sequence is CASSSTLPMVTEAFF. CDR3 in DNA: TGTGCCAGCAGTTCCACTCTGCCCATGGTCACTGAAGCTTTCTTT.

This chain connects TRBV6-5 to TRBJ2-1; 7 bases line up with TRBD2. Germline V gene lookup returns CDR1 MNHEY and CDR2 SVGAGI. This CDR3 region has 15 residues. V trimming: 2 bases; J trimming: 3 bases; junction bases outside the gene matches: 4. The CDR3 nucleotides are TGTGCCAGCAGTTACCGGCTAGCGGTCTACAATGAGCAGTTCTTC. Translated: CASSYRLAVYNEQFF.

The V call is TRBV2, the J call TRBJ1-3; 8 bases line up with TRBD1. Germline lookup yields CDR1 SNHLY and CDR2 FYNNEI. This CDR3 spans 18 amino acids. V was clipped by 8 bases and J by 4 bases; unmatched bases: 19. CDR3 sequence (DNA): TGTGCCAGCGGCTACGCTCGGGTGAGGACAGGGAAAGGAAACACCATATATTTT. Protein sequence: CASGYARVRTGKGNTIYF.

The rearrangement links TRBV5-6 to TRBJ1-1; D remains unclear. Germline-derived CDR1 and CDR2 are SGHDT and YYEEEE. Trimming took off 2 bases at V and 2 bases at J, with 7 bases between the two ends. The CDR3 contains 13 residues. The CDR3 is CASSFYRNTEAFF. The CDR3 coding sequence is TGTGCCAGCAGCTTTTACAGAAACACTGAAGCTTTCTTT.

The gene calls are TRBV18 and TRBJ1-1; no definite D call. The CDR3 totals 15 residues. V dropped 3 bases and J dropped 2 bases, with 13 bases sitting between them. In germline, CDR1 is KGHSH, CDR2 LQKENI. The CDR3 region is CASSPGGVGNTEAFF. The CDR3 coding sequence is TGTGCCAGCTCACCTGGCGGAGTGGGAAACACTGAAGCTTTCTTT.

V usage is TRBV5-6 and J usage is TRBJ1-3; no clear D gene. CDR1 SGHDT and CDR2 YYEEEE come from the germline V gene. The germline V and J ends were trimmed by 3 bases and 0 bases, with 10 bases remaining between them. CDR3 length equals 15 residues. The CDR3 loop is CASSWRGTSGNTIYF. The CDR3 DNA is TGTGCCAGCAGCTGGCGAGGTACCTCTGGAAACACCATATATTTT. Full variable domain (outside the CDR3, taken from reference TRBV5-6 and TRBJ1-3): DAGVTQSPTHLIKTRGQQVTLRCSPKSGHDTVSWYQQALGQGPQFIFQYYEEEERQRGNFPDRFSGHQFPNYSSELNVNALLLGDSALYLCASSWRGTSGNTIYFGEGSWLTVV.

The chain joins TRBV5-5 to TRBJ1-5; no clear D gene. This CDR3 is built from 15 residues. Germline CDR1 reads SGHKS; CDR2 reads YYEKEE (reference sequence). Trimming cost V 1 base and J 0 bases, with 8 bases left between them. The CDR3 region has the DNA TGTGCCAGCAGCTTGATGGGCTATAGCAATCAGCCCCAGCATTTT. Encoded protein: CASSLMGYSNQPQHF.